Listed here is a single TCR beta chain. Antigen unknown. The junction had 18 bases not matched to a gene; V was cut back by 0 bases and J by 7 bases. The CDR3 runs 18 residues. Germline assignment: CDR1 SGHRS and CDR2 YFSETQ. The data were taken from a study of graft-versus-host responses after intestinal transplantation. Findings and caveats of the study: HvG clone declines early post-transplant were associated with peak circulating GvH levels. Recipient marrow showed GvH clones, some seen first in ileum or blood.

Here immunoSEQ multiplex PCR was the method, and the copy in TCRdb shows in-frame clones only, minus some. The repertoire consists of 50,000 to 60,000 clones, with around nine tenths occurring once and the leading ten covering more than 2%. This sequence joins TRBV5-1 and TRBJ2-5; 7 nucleotides match TRBD1. The receptor was isolated from a human donor who was the organ donor for an intestinal transplant. Material: unstimulated CD4+ T cells sorted from spleen or lymph node cells, obtained before transplant. The CDR3 sequence: CASSLAPPGQHLLGTQYF. CDR3 nucleotide sequence: TGCGCCAGCAGCTTGGCGCCGCCGGGACAGCACCTATTAGGGACCCAGTACTTC.